The clone carrying this T cell receptor (beta chain) was counted ten times or more. The antigen is unknown. As for time point: newly diagnosed GD, antithyroid drugs for less than 3 months. Scientists built the TCR library using RNA that was extracted from PBMCs. Germline assignment: CDR1 SNHLY and CDR2 FYNNEI. V gave up 8 bases and J gave up 5 bases; unmatched junction bases: 17. The CDR3 length is 16 residues. Both iRepertoire HTBI primers and Arm-PCR of CDR3 regions were used to build the TCR beta libraries. TCRdb re-analysed the multiplex PCR reads in MiXCR, keeping a single row per CDR3 protein. This sample carries around 500,000 distinct CDR3 sequences, more than 10% of them seen once, and the ten largest clones take 8% to 10%. The data belong to a study of regulatory T cells in long-lasting Graves disease. Whole-study results and caveats: Repertoires from persistent disease leaned toward TRBV28, TRBJ1-2 and TRBJ2-5.

The same sample was also used in a study of T cells in Graves' hyperthyroidism and ophthalmopathy. As that study records: First-round RT-PCR of the TCR CDR3 relied on the HTBI primer set. Most thyroid clonotypes that were expanded above 0.001 also turned up in blood. Ophthalmopathy could be told apart from stable hyperthyroidism with a 13 V-J model.

V and J are TRBV2 and TRBJ2-7; 8 bases agree with TRBD2. The sequence was collected from a woman in her twenties or thirties with Graves disease. The sample consisted of peripheral blood mononuclear cells (PBMCs), taken at new diagnosis, from a patient treated with antithyroid drugs. The CDR3 sequence is CASHTRDGRAFHEQYF. The CDR3 DNA is TGTGCCAGCCACACCCGAGACGGGAGGGCCTTCCACGAGCAGTACTTC.